The rows below give T cell receptor beta chains drawn from one sample of a study of cytomegalovirus exposure and HLA in healthy donors. Here immunoSEQ multiplex PCR was the method, and the copy in TCRdb shows in-frame clones only, minus some. The data show roughly 200,000 clones, 86% seen once. The sequenced material came from PBMCs. These receptors all stem from a woman aged 25 to 39 in good health and CMV-seronegative. CDR3s include the opening cysteine and the closing phenylalanine or tryptophan. The D gene is left open where the match is weak. Some rows have no size entry. The others give once, few or many, or a class for an expanded clone.

V gene,J gene,D gene,clone size,CDR3 protein,CDR3 DNA
TRBV4-1,TRBJ1-4,-,-,CASSRVEGAGEKLFF,TGCGCCAGCAGCCGAGTTGAAGGGGCAGGTGAAAAACTGTTTTTT
TRBV9,TRBJ2-1,TRBD2,-,CASSVVSGGPVDEQFF,TGTGCCAGCAGCGTAGTAAGCGGGGGGCCGGTCGATGAGCAGTTCTTC
TRBV28,TRBJ2-1,TRBD2,-,CASSSLAGGIEQFF,TGTGCCAGCAGTTCCTTAGCGGGAGGAATCGAGCAGTTCTTC
TRBV4-1,TRBJ2-1,TRBD2,few,CASSRLLAGSYNEQFF,TGCGCCAGCAGCCGTCTACTAGCGGGCTCCTACAATGAGCAGTTCTTC
TRBV7-9,TRBJ2-1,TRBD1,-,CASSLGDRGSLSSYNEQFF,TGTGCCAGCAGCTTAGGCGACAGGGGTTCCCTCAGCTCCTACAATGAGCAGTTCTTC
TRBV7-2,TRBJ1-6,-,-,CASGEEHNSPLHF,TGTGCCAGCGGAGAGGAACATAATTCACCCCTCCACTTT
TRBV2,TRBJ2-3,TRBD1,-,CASSREGATDTQYF,TGTGCCAGCAGTCGTGAGGGGGCCACAGATACGCAGTATTTT
TRBV19,TRBJ1-5,-,-,CASSIRGGDYQPQHF,TGTGCCAGTAGTATAAGGGGAGGGGACTATCAGCCCCAGCATTTT
TRBV5-4,TRBJ2-5,-,once,CASSLYGVETQYF,TGTGCCAGCAGCCTTTACGGGGTAGAGACCCAGTACTTC
TRBV19,TRBJ2-7,-,-,CASSIGTSREVEQYF,TGTGCCAGTAGTATAGGTACTTCCCGAGAGGTCGAGCAGTACTTC
TRBV6-1,TRBJ2-3,TRBD2,-,CASRDPGLATDTQYF,TGTGCCAGCAGGGATCCGGGACTAGCAACAGATACGCAGTATTTT
TRBV30,TRBJ2-7,-,once,CAWSQGMIYEQYF,TGTGCCTGGAGCCAGGGAATGATATACGAGCAGTACTTC
TRBV27,TRBJ2-7,-,-,CASSFAGHSYEQYF,TGTGCCAGCAGTTTCGCGGGGCACTCCTACGAGCAGTACTTC